The clone carrying this T cell receptor beta chain was seen once. TCRdb keeps only in-frame clones here, not all; method: immunoSEQ multiplex PCR. The table has 200,000 to 250,000 clones, 65% to 90% seen once. The entry originates in a study of blood T cell repertoires in COVID-19. The CDR3 length is 14 residues. From germline, CDR1 is SGDLS and CDR2 YYNGEE. V lost 0 bases, J lost 10 bases, and 14 bases lay in between. Sequenced material: peripheral blood. The rearrangement links TRBV9 to TRBJ2-1; D is unclear. The receptor comes from a woman between 65 and 79 years old with acute or convalescent COVID-19. CDR3 bases: TGTGCCAGCAGCGTAGACGGTGGTAGCCGGGAGCAGTTCTTC. The encoded protein is CASSVDGGSREQFF.